This T cell receptor beta chain was captured in a study of CD4 T cells in relation to SARS-CoV-2 and coronaviruses. Looking at the study overall: ViraFEST: approximately 10-day antigen culture of PBMCs, then TCR beta CDR3 sequencing. The restricting HLA molecule for shared crossreactive spike epitopes was mapped.

The assay was immunoSEQ multiplex PCR, and TCRdb's table has in-frame clones only and misses some. The sample consists of roughly 24,000 clones, around 76% of them appearing once. A word on this clone: Its target is unknown.

The unexposed donors gave CD4+ T cells in about 2011-2018, prior to COVID-19. Isolation of CD4+ T cells took place after less than twelve days in culture. V lost 0 bases and J lost 5, with 10 bases in between. The germline gives CDR1 GTSNPN, CDR2 SVGIG (reference sequence). The CDR3 is 13 residues long. This rearrangement joins TRBV30 to TRBJ1-1; TRBD1 might be the D (6 bases). Sequencing was done on a sample of CD4+ T cells from PBMCs, cultured in vitro. The receptor comes from a human donor in good health. The CDR3 sequence is CAWSVQGRTEAFF. The CDR3 nucleotides are TGTGCCTGGAGTGTGCAGGGGCGAACTGAAGCTTTCTTT.